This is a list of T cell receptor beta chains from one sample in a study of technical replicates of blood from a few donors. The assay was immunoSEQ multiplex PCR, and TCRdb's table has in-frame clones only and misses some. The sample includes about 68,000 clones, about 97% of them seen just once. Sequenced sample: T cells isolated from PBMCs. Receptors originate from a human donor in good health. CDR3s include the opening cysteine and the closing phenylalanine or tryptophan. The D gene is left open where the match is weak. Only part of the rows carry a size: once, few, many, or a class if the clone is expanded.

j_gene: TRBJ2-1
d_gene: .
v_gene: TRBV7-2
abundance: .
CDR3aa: CASSLAGVIGEQFF
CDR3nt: TGTGCCAGCAGCTTAGCGGGAGTAATAGGTGAGCAGTTCTTC

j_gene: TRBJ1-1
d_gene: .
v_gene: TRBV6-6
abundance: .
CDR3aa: CASSSGLGMNTEAFF
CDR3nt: TGTGCCAGCAGTTCGGGACTTGGCATGAACACTGAAGCTTTCTTT

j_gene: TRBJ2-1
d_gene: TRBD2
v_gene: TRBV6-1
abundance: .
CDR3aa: CASSGTGTSGNNEQFF
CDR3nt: TGTGCCAGCAGTGGAACCGGGACTAGCGGAAACAATGAGCAGTTCTTC

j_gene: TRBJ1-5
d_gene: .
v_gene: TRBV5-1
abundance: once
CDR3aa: CASSLRGLGQPQHF
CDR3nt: TGCGCCAGCAGCTTAAGAGGGCTAGGACAGCCCCAGCATTTT

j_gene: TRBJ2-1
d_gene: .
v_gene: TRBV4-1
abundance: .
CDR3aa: CASSQESSSGDEQFF
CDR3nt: TGCGCCAGCAGCCAAGAATCGTCGTCGGGGGATGAGCAGTTCTTC

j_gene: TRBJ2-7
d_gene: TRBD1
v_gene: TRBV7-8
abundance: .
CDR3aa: CASSIRQGIDEQYF
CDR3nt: TGTGCCAGCAGCATCAGACAGGGAATCGACGAGCAGTACTTC

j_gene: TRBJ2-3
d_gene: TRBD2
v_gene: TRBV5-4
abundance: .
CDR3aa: CASSFPAGVPDTQYF
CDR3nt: TGTGCCAGCAGCTTTCCAGCGGGAGTTCCAGATACGCAGTATTTT

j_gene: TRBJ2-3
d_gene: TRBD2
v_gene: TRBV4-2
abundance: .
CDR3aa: CASSQVSGGRGTDTQYF
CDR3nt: TGTGCCAGCAGCCAAGTATCGGGAGGGCGGGGCACAGATACGCAGTATTTT

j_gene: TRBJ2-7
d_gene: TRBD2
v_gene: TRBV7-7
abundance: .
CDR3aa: CASSLGLAGTTEEQYF
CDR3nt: TGTGCCAGCAGCTTAGGACTAGCGGGTACAACGGAAGAGCAGTACTTC

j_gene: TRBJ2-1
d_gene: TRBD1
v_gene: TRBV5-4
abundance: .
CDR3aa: CASSLEGADEQFF
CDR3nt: TGTGCCAGCAGCTTGGAGGGGGCCGATGAGCAGTTCTTC

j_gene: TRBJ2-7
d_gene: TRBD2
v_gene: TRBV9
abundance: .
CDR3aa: CASSVSSGAYYEQYF
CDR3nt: TGTGCCAGCAGCGTCTCTAGCGGAGCTTACTACGAGCAGTACTTC

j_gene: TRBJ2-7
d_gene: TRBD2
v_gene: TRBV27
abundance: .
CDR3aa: CASSPSGEREQYF
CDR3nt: TGTGCCAGCAGTCCCAGCGGGGAAAGAGAGCAGTACTTC

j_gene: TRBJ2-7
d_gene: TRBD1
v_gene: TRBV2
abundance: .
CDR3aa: CASSESLGGFSYEQYF
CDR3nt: TGTGCCAGCAGTGAATCTCTAGGGGGCTTCTCCTACGAGCAGTACTTC

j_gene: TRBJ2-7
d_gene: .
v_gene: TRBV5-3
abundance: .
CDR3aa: CARSLAGWRGNEQYF
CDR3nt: TGTGCCAGAAGCTTGGCCGGTTGGCGGGGAAATGAGCAGTACTTC

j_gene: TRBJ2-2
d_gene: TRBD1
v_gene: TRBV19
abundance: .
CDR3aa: CASSYQGAGELFF
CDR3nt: TGTGCCAGTAGTTATCAGGGGGCCGGGGAGCTGTTTTTT

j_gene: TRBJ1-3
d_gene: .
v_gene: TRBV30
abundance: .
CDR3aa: CAWISLRGNTIYF
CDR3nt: TGTGCCTGGATTAGCCTCCGCGGAAACACCATATATTTT

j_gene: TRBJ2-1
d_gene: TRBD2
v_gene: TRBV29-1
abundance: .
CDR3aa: CSVVGGTSGREQFF
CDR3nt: TGCAGCGTTGTGGGGGGGACTAGCGGGAGAGAGCAGTTCTTC

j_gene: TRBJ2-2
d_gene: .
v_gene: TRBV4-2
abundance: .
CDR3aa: CASSRVLAGELFF
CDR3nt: TGTGCCAGCAGCCGAGTCCTGGCCGGGGAGCTGTTTTTT

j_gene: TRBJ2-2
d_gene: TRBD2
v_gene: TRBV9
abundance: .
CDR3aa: CASSPGLAGAQFPGELFF
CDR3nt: TGTGCCAGCAGCCCCGGACTAGCGGGAGCTCAGTTTCCCGGGGAGCTGTTTTTT

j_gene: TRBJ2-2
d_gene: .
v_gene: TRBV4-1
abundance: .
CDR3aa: CASSQLRTENTGELFF
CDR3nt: TGCGCCAGCAGCCAACTAAGGACAGAAAACACCGGGGAGCTGTTTTTT

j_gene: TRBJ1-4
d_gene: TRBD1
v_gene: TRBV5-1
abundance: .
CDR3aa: CASSPGQRNEKLFF
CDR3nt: TGCGCCAGCAGCCCGGGACAGAGAAATGAAAAACTGTTTTTT

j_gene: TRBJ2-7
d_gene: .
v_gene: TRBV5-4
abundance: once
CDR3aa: CASSLTQNKASYEQYF
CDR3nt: TGTGCCAGCAGCTTGACCCAAAATAAAGCGTCCTACGAGCAGTACTTC

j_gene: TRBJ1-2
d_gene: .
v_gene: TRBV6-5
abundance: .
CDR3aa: CASSKDGIFYGYTF
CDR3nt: TGTGCCAGCAGCAAGGACGGGATTTTCTATGGCTACACCTTC

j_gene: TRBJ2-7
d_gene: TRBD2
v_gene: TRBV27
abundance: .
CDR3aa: CASSLGLAGYEQYF
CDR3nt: TGTGCCAGCAGTTTGGGACTAGCCGGCTACGAGCAGTACTTC

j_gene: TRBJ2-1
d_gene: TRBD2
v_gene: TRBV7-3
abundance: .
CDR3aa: CASSLRGSGTYNEQFF
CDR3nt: TGTGCCAGCAGCTTAAGGGGTAGCGGGACCTACAATGAGCAGTTCTTC

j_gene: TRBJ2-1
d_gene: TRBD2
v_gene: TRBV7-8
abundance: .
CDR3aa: CASSPGVAGLREQFF
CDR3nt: TGTGCCAGCAGCCCCGGGGTAGCGGGCCTTAGGGAGCAGTTCTTC

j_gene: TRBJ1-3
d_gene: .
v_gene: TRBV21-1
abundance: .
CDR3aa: CASDSINSGNTIYF
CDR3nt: TGTGCCAGCGATAGTATAAACTCTGGAAACACCATATATTTT

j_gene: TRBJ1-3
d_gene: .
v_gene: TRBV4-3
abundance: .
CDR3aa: CASSRGVGNTIYF
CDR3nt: TGCGCCAGCAGCCGGGGCGTTGGAAACACCATATATTTT

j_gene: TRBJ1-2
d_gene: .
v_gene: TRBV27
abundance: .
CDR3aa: CASSPRHVYGYTF
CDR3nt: TGTGCCAGCAGTCCGCGACATGTTTATGGCTACACCTTC

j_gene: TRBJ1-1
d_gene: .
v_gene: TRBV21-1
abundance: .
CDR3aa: CASSKGTGTEAFF
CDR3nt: TGTGCCAGCAGCAAGGGGACAGGCACTGAAGCTTTCTTT

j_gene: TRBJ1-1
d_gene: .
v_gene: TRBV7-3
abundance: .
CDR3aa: CASSLGPGGRNTEAFF
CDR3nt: TGTGCCAGCAGCTTAGGGCCGGGGGGGCGCAACACTGAAGCTTTCTTT

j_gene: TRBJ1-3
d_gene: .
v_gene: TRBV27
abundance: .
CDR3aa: CASSLARGGNTIYF
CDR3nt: TGTGCCAGCAGTTTAGCCAGGGGTGGAAACACCATATATTTT

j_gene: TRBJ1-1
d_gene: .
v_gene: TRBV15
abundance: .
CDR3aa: CATSRMTANTEAFF
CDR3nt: TGTGCCACCAGCAGAATGACAGCTAACACTGAAGCTTTCTTT

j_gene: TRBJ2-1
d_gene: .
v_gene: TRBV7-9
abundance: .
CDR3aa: CASSFGAVIAYNEQFF
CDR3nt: TGTGCCAGCAGCTTTGGGGCGGTGATAGCCTACAATGAGCAGTTCTTC

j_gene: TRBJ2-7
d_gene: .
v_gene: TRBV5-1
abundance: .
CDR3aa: CASGYDIGDSSYEQYF
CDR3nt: TGCGCCAGCGGCTATGATATAGGGGATAGCTCCTACGAGCAGTACTTC

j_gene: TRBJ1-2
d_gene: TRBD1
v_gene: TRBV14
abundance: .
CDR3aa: CASSRLRLGQGHGYTF
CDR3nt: TGTGCCAGCAGCCGTCTGCGTTTGGGACAGGGTCACGGCTACACCTTC

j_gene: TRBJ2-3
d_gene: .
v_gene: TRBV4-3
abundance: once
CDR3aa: CASSQLASTDTQYF
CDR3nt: TGCGCCAGCAGCCAACTAGCGAGCACAGATACGCAGTATTTT